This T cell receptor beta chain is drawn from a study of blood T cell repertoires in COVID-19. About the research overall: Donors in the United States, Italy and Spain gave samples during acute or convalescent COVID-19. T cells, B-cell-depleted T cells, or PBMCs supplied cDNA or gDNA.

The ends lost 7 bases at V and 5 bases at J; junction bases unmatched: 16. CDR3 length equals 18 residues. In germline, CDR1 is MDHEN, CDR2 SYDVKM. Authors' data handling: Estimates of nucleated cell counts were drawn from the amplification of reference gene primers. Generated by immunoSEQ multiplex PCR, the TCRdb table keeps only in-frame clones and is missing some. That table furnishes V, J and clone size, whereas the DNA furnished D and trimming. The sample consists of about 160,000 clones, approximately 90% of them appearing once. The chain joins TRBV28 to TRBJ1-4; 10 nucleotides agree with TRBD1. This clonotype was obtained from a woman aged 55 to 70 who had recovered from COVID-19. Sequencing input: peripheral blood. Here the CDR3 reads CASMSDRGRGYSNEKLFF. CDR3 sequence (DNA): TGTGCCAGCATGTCGGACAGGGGGAGGGGGTATTCGAATGAAAAACTGTTTTTT.